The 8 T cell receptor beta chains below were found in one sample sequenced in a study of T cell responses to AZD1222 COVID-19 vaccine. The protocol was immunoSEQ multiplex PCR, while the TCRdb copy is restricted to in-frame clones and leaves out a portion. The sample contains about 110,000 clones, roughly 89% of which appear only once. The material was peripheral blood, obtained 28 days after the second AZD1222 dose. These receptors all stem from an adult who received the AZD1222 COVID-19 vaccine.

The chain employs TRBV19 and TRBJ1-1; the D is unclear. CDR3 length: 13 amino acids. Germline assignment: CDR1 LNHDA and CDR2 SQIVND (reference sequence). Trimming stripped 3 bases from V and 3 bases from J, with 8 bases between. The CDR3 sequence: CASSMTEYTEAFF. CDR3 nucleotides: TGTGCCAGTAGTATGACCGAATACACTGAAGCTTTCTTT.

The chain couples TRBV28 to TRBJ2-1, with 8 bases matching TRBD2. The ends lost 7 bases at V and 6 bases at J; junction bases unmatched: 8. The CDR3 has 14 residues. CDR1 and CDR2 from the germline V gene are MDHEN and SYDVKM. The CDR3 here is CASNRSGRGNEQFF. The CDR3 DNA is TGTGCCAGCAACCGAAGCGGGAGAGGCAATGAGCAGTTCTTC.

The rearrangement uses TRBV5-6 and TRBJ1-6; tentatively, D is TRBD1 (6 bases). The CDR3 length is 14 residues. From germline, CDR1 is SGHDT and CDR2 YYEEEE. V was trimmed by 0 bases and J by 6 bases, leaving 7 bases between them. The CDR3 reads CASSLGQVNSPLHF. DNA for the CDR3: TGTGCCAGCAGCTTGGGACAGGTTAATTCACCCCTCCACTTT.

CDR3 loop: CASSTNTGELFF. The CDR3 region has the DNA TGTGCCAGCAGCACGAACACCGGGGAGCTGTTTTTT. The chain is built from TRBV7-9 and TRBJ2-2; D uncertain. The CDR3 is 12 residues long. Trimming took 5 bases from V and 0 from J, leaving 1 base between them. Germline loops: CDR1 SEHNR, CDR2 FQNEAQ (reference sequence).

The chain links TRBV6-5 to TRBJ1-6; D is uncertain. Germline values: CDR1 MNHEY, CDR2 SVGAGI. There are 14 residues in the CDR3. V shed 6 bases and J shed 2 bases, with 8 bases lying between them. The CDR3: CASSPATYNSPLHF. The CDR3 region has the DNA TGTGCCAGCAGCCCCGCAACCTATAATTCACCCCTCCACTTT.

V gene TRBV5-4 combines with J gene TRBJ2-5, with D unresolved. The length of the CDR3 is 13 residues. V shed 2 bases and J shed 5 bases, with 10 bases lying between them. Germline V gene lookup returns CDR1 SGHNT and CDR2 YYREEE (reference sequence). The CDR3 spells CASSFSGVETQYF. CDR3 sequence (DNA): TGTGCCAGCAGCTTTAGTGGCGTGGAGACCCAGTACTTC.

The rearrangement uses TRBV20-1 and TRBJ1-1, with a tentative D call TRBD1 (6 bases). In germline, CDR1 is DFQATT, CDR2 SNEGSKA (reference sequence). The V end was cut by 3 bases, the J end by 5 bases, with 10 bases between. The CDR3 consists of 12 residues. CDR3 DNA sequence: TGCAGTGCTAGTCTGGGGGCGACTGAAGCTTTCTTT. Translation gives CSASLGATEAFF.

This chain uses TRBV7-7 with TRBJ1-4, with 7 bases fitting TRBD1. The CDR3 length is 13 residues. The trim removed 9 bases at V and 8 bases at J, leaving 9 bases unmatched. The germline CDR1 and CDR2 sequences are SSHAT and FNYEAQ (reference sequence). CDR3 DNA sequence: TGTGCCAGTTGGGCAGGGGGTTTCGAAAAACTGTTTTTT. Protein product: CASWAGGFEKLFF.